One sample yielded the 3 T cell receptor beta chains listed below, sequenced in a study of T cells in Graves' hyperthyroidism and ophthalmopathy. TCR beta CDR3 regions were amplified from RNA transcripts. The HTBI primer set was used in a first-round RT-PCR of the TCR CDR3. TCRdb re-analysed the multiplex PCR reads in MiXCR, keeping a single row per CDR3 protein. The sample gives around 540,000 distinct CDR3 sequences, around 42% of which show up once; roughly 8.2% is in the top ten. Sequencing input: peripheral blood or thyroid tissue (not recorded which). Receptors originate from a woman aged 18-29 years with Graves' hyperthyroidism.

This clonotype was picked up many times. The J gene is TRBJ1-2, the V gene TRBV2; 10 nucleotides agree with TRBD1. With V trimmed by 8 bases and J by 3 bases, 0 bases remained unmatched. The CDR3 is 12 amino acids. Germline V CDR1 and CDR2: SNHLY, FYNNEI. Here the CDR3 reads CASGQGDYGYTF. The DNA of the CDR3 is TGTGCCAGCGGACAGGGGGACTATGGCTACACCTTC.

The chain couples TRBV2 to TRBJ1-2; D unclear. The germline V and J ends were trimmed by 7 bases and 3 bases, with 9 bases remaining between them. The CDR3 loop spans 12 amino acids. Germline V lookup: CDR1 SNHLY, CDR2 FYNNEI. The CDR3 coding sequence is TGTGCCAGCACCATGCGGGACTATGGCTACACCTTC. The encoded protein is CASTMRDYGYTF.

This rearrangement joins TRBV29-1 to TRBJ2-2; 8 positions agree with TRBD1. This CDR3 region has 15 residues. The germline V gene has CDR1 SQVTM and CDR2 ANQGSEA. Trimming at V came to 4 bases and at J to 3 bases, leaving 7 bases not matched to a gene. The DNA of the CDR3 is TGCAGCGTTGTGGCCGGACAGGGATACACCGGGGAGCTGTTTTTT. Its protein is CSVVAGQGYTGELFF.